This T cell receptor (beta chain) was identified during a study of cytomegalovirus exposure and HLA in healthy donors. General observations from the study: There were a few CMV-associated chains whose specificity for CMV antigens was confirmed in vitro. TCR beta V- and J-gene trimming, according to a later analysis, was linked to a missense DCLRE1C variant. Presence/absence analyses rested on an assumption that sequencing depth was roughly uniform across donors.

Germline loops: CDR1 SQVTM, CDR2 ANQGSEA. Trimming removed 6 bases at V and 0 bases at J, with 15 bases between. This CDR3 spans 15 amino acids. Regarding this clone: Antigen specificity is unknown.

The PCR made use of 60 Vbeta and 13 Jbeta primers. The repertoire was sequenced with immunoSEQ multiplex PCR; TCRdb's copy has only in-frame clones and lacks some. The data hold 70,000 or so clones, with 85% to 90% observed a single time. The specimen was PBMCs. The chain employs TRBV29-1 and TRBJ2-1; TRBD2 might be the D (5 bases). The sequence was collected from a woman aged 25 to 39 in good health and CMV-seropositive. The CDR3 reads CSVDDYRSSYNEQFF. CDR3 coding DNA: TGCAGCGTGGACGACTACCGAAGCTCCTACAATGAGCAGTTCTTC.